This entry describes one T cell receptor (beta chain). What it binds is not known. The data derive from a study of T cell responses to AZD1222 COVID-19 vaccine. Germline CDR1 reads SGHNT; CDR2 reads YENEEA. The CDR3 consists of 16 residues. Trimming removed 4 bases from V and 5 bases from J, with 21 bases in between. Broader study findings: AZD1222 recipients seropositive at baseline numbered only six or seven.

Sequenced by immunoSEQ multiplex PCR; TCRdb stores in-frame clones only, minus some. The sample carries some 110,000 clones, more than 85% recorded once. Investigators merged groups given second doses at roughly 4 or roughly 12 weeks. The chain is built from TRBV11-3 and TRBJ2-7; D is tentatively TRBD1 or TRBD2 (5 bases each). Sequencing used peripheral blood, obtained 28 days after the second AZD1222 dose. This receptor was obtained from an adult who received the AZD1222 COVID-19 vaccine. CDR3 nucleotides: TGTGCCAGCAGCTCCCCGGGCCGCAGCCCGGGACACGAGCAGTACTTC. It translates to CASSSPGRSPGHEQYF. Full variable domain (missing parts from reference TRBV11-3 and TRBJ2-7): EAGVVQSPRYKIIEKKQPVAFWCNPISGHNTLYWYLQNLGQGPELLIRYENEEAVDDSQLPKDRFSAERLKGVDSTLKIQPAELGDSAVYLCASSSPGRSPGHEQYFGPGTRLTVT.